The 7 T cell receptor beta chains below all came from one sample that was sequenced in a study of OX40 agonist ivuxolimab in advanced cancers. Repertoires were generated with immunoSEQ multiplex PCR, while TCRdb's copy carries only in-frame clones and drops some. The sample carries 55,000 to 70,000 clones, under 90% recorded once. Source: CD4+ or CD8+ T cells sorted from blood, taken in a trial of the OX40 agonist ivuxolimab. These receptors originate from an adult with an advanced solid tumor such as melanoma, head and neck, liver or kidney cancer.

The rearrangement joins TRBV7-2 to TRBJ2-5; D possibly corresponds to TRBD1 (5 bases). With 1 base removed from V and 2 bases from J, the gap between germline ends came to 5 bases. The CDR3 is 13 residues long. Per germline, CDR1 SGHTA and CDR2 FQGNSA. Here the CDR3 reads CASSLGQQETQYF. CDR3 in DNA: TGTGCCAGCAGCTTAGGACAGCAAGAGACCCAGTACTTC.

The rearrangement joins TRBV4-2 to TRBJ2-3; D possibly corresponds to TRBD2 (5 bases). Germline lookup yields CDR1 LGHNA and CDR2 YNFKEQ. The CDR3 extends over 17 amino acids. With 5 bases removed from V and 1 base from J, the gap between germline ends came to 19 bases. CDR3 in amino acids: CASSATGTLSGTDTQYF. CDR3 in DNA: TGTGCCAGCAGCGCTACGGGAACCCTAAGCGGCACAGATACGCAGTATTTT.

Only a few counts were recorded for this clone. V gene TRBV5-1 combines with J gene TRBJ1-1; 7 positions match TRBD1. The CDR3 loop spans 14 amino acids. Germline CDR1 is SGHRS and CDR2 is YFSETQ. The V gene end was trimmed by 3 bases and the J gene end by 0 bases; junction bases not matched to a gene: 2. The CDR3 sequence is CASSSGQLNTEAFF. The CDR3, as DNA: TGCGCCAGCAGCTCGGGACAGTTGAACACTGAAGCTTTCTTT.

The chain uses TRBV30 and TRBJ2-1, with TRBD2 matching 13 bases. CDR3 length: 16 amino acids. CDR1 is GTSNPN and CDR2 is SVGIG in the germline V gene (reference sequence). The junction had 12 bases not matched to a gene; V was cut back by 3 bases and J by 10 bases. CDR3 protein: CAWRRQLAGGPREQFF. The CDR3 region has the DNA TGTGCCTGGAGACGCCAACTAGCGGGGGGGCCTAGAGAGCAGTTCTTC.

This rearrangement joins TRBV28 to TRBJ1-2; no definite D call. V gave up 5 bases and J gave up 5 bases, with 9 bases separating them. The CDR3 is 12 amino acids. Germline CDR1 is MDHEN and CDR2 is SYDVKM. As DNA, the CDR3 is TGTGCCAGCAGTAAGATAGGTTATGGCTACACCTTC. Its translation is CASSKIGYGYTF.

This chain uses TRBV19 with TRBJ2-5, with a possible D match to TRBD2 (5 bases). The CDR3 is 14 residues long. Per germline, CDR1 LNHDA and CDR2 SQIVND (reference sequence). With 4 bases removed from V and 3 bases from J, the gap between germline ends came to 12 bases. In nucleotides, the CDR3 is TGTGCCAGTAGTAATTCCCAAGCGGAAGAGACCCAGTACTTC. Its protein product is CASSNSQAEETQYF. Full variable domain (missing parts from reference TRBV19 and TRBJ2-5): DGGITQSPKYLFRKEGQNVTLSCEQNLNHDAMYWYRQDPGQGLRLIYYSQIVNDFQKGDIAEGYSVSREKKESFPLTVTSAQKNPTAFYLCASSNSQAEETQYFGPGTRLLVL.

The chain has TRBV10-3 and TRBJ2-7, with 7 bases lining up with TRBD2. CDR1 ENHRY and CDR2 SYGVKD come from the germline V gene. Trimming at V came to 1 base and at J to 3 bases, leaving 9 bases not matched to a gene. The CDR3 spans 16 residues. This chain's CDR3 is CAISEWEGSVSYEQYF. The CDR3 nucleotides are TGTGCCATCAGTGAGTGGGAGGGATCCGTCAGCTACGAGCAGTACTTC.